These 2 T cell receptor beta chains originate from one sample sequenced in a study of shared clonotypes between healthy human individuals. The protocol was immunoSEQ multiplex PCR, while the TCRdb copy is restricted to in-frame clones and leaves out a portion. The table shows roughly 720,000 clones, with about 92% occurring only once. The sample consisted of memory CD8+ T cells from PBMCs. Subset here: CD45RO+ cells pooled with CCR7-negative TemRA cells. These receptor sequences come from a man aged 18 to 35 in good health. Some clones in this sample may be carry-over from other donors' samples.

This sequence joins TRBV7-9 and TRBJ2-2; D gene unclear. Trimming left V 1 base short and J 3 bases short, with 3 bases between. The CDR3 has 13 amino acids. Per germline, CDR1 SEHNR and CDR2 FQNEAQ (reference sequence). The chain's CDR3 is CASSLGDTGELFF. The CDR3 nucleotides are TGTGCCAGCAGCTTAGGTGACACCGGGGAGCTGTTTTTT.

V and J are TRBV6-4 and TRBJ2-2, with D hard to call. Trimming removed 3 bases at V and 4 bases at J, with 9 bases between. The germline V gene encodes CDR1 MRHNA and CDR2 SNTAGT. This CDR3 has 14 residues. The CDR3 protein is CASSEVWGTGELFF. For the CDR3, the DNA is TGTGCCAGCAGTGAAGTTTGGGGCACCGGGGAGCTGTTTTTT.